This T cell receptor (beta chain) was captured in a study of tumor-infiltrating lymphocytes in oesophageal squamous cell carcinoma. At least ten counts were recorded for this clonotype. The V end lost 8 bases, the J end lost 9 bases, and 16 bases lay between the germline ends. CDR3 length: 12 amino acids. Germline CDR1 is MRHNA and CDR2 is SNTAGT. TCRdb used MiXCR to reprocess the PCR reads, holding one entry per CDR3 protein. The repertoire holds around 22,000 distinct CDR3 sequences, around a third seen once, with 19% in the top ten. Sequenced input: esophageal tumor tissue. The chain uses TRBV6-4 and TRBJ1-1, with unresolved D. This receptor was taken from a female donor with esophageal squamous cell carcinoma. As DNA, the CDR3 is TGTGCCAGCTCGGGAAATACTGGGAAAGCTTTCTTT. The encoded protein is CASSGNTGKAFF.